The TCR beta chain described here comes from a study of OX40 agonist ivuxolimab in advanced cancers. TCRdb's table, derived via immunoSEQ multiplex PCR, lists solely in-frame clones and lacks some. Found here are more than 85,000 clones, roughly 89% of them singletons; the top ten hold approximately 1.5%. The length of the CDR3 is 12 residues. Germline values: CDR1 MNHNY, CDR2 SVGAGI (reference sequence). V shed 9 bases and J shed 3 bases, with 8 bases lying between them. Exclusion of a patient followed from autoimmune disease history or systemic immunosuppression. The rearrangement uses TRBV6-6 and TRBJ1-4; D not resolved. This sample comprised CD4+ or CD8+ T cells sorted from blood, obtained in a trial of the OX40 agonist ivuxolimab. The receptor comes from an adult with an advanced solid tumor such as melanoma, head and neck, liver or kidney cancer. The CDR3 protein is CASARPNEKLFF. CDR3 DNA: TGTGCCAGTGCTCGTCCTAATGAAAAACTGTTTTTT.